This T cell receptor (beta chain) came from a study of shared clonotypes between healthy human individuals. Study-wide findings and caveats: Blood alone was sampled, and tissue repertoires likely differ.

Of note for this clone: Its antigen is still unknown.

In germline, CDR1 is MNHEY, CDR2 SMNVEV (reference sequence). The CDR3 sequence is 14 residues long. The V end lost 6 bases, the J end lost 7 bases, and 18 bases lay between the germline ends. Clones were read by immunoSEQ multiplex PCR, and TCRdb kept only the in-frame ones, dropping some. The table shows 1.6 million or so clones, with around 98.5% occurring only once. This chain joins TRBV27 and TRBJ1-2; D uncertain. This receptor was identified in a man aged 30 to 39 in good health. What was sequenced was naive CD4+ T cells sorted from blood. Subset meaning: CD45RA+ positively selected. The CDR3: CASSRNPTVRGYTF. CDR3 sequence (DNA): TGTGCCAGCAGCCGAAATCCGACGGTTCGTGGCTACACCTTC.